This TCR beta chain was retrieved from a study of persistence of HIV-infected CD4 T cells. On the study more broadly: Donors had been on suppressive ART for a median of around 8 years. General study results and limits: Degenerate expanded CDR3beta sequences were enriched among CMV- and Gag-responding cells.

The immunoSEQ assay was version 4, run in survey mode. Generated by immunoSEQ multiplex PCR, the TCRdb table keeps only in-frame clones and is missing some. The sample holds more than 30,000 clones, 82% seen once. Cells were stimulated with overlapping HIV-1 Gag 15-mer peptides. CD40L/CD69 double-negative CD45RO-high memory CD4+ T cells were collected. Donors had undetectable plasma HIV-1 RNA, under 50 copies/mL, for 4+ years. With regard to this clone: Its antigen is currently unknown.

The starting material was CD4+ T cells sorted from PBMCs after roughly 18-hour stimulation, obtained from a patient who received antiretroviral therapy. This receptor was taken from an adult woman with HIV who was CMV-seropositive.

DNA of the CDR3: TGTGCCATCAGGAACAGGGAAATGGATAATTCACCCCTCCACTTT. Amino acids: CAIRNREMDNSPLHF. The chain uses TRBV10-3 and TRBJ1-6, with D possibly matching TRBD1 (6 bases). The CDR3 loop spans 15 amino acids. V dropped 6 bases and J dropped 5 bases, with 14 bases sitting between them. Per the germline V gene, CDR1 is ENHRY and CDR2 is SYGVKD.